These 32 T cell receptor beta chains came from one sample sequenced in a study of T cell responses to AZD1222 COVID-19 vaccine. Measured with immunoSEQ multiplex PCR; TCRdb has only the in-frame clones, and not every one. The repertoire holds under 140,000 clones, with roughly 90% as singletons. Material: peripheral blood, obtained on day 0 of AZD1222 vaccination. The receptor source for this set is an adult in good health.

V usage is TRBV3-1 (or the pseudogene TRBV3-2) and J usage is TRBJ2-5, with D unclear. V lost 0 bases, J lost 0 bases, and 5 bases lay in between. Germline V lookup: CDR1 LGHDT, CDR2 YNNKEL (reference sequence). CDR3 length equals 14 residues. CDR3: CASSQDYNQETQYF. CDR3 DNA: TGTGCCAGCAGCCAAGACTACAACCAAGAGACCCAGTACTTC.

The chain carries TRBV3-1 (or the pseudogene TRBV3-2) and TRBJ1-1; the match to TRBD1 covers 12 bases. Germline CDR1 is LGHDT and CDR2 is YNNKEL (reference sequence). V was pared by 4 bases and J by 4 bases, with 7 bases of the junction left unmatched. The CDR3 length is 16 residues. The CDR3 sequence: CASSLRDRGLRTEAFF. DNA for the CDR3: TGTGCCAGCAGCCTTAGGGACAGGGGGCTACGCACTGAAGCTTTCTTT.

This chain links TRBV4-2 with TRBJ1-2, with TRBD1 identical over 7 bases. Germline assignment: CDR1 LGHNA and CDR2 YNFKEQ. After removal of 7 bases from V and 4 bases from J, the junction contained 9 bases not matched to a gene. There are 14 residues in the CDR3. CDR3 coding DNA: TGTGCCAGCAACCCCGGAGGGACAGTCTATGGCTACACCTTC. Translated: CASNPGGTVYGYTF.

This clone came up once. The chain has TRBV28 and TRBJ1-5, with D uncertain. Looked up from germline, CDR1 is MDHEN and CDR2 is SYDVKM. Trimming stripped 0 bases from V and 0 bases from J, with 9 bases between. The CDR3 has 16 amino acids. CDR3 nucleotides: TGTGCCAGCAGTTTATGGCCGGAAAATAGCAATCAGCCCCAGCATTTT. Translating it yields CASSLWPENSNQPQHF.

The V and J genes are TRBV28 and TRBJ2-3; 8 bases agree with TRBD2. CDR3 length: 14 residues. V lost 8 bases to trimming and J lost 3 bases; unmatched junction nucleotides: 7. Germline lookup yields CDR1 MDHEN and CDR2 SYDVKM. The CDR3 here is CASRNGGGTDTQYF. The CDR3 DNA reads as TGTGCCAGCCGAAACGGGGGGGGGACAGATACGCAGTATTTT. The full variable domain, with the rest looked up from reference TRBV28 and TRBJ2-3, is DVKVTQSSRYLVKRTGEKVFLECVQDMDHENMFWYRQDPGLGLRLIYFSYDVKMKEKGDIPEGYSVSREKKERFSLILESASTNQTSMYLCASRNGGGTDTQYFGPGTRLTVL.

The chain joins TRBV12-3 or TRBV12-4 to TRBJ2-5; TRBD1 is a possible D gene (6 bases). This CDR3 region has 13 residues. V lost 7 bases to trimming and J lost 2 bases, with 11 bases between them. CDR3 nucleotides: TGTGCCAGCATCCCTCAGGGGCAAGAGACCCAGTACTTC. It is translated as CASIPQGQETQYF.

The chain carries TRBV5-6 and TRBJ2-2; D is possibly TRBD1 or TRBD2 (6 bases each). There are 15 residues in the CDR3. The ends were cut back, 4 bases at V and 0 bases at J, with 10 bases in the middle. CDR1 SGHDT and CDR2 YYEEEE come from the germline V gene. For the CDR3, the DNA is TGTGCCAGCAGCCGCGGGACAACGAACACCGGGGAGCTGTTTTTT. Amino acids: CASSRGTTNTGELFF. Based on the CDR3 plus reference TRBV5-6 and TRBJ2-2, the full variable domain is DAGVTQSPTHLIKTRGQQVTLRCSPKSGHDTVSWYQQALGQGPQFIFQYYEEEERQRGNFPDRFSGHQFPNYSSELNVNALLLGDSALYLCASSRGTTNTGELFFGEGSRLTVL.

V and J are TRBV5-6 and TRBJ2-3; D ambiguous. Germline V gene data show CDR1 as SGHDT and CDR2 as YYEEEE. The germline V and J ends were trimmed by 0 bases and 5 bases, with 10 bases remaining between them. The CDR3 runs 14 residues. CDR3 region: CASSLAKLRDTQYF. In DNA, the CDR3 is TGTGCCAGCAGCTTGGCCAAGCTTAGAGATACGCAGTATTTT. Supplemented by reference TRBV5-6 and TRBJ2-3, the full variable domain reads DAGVTQSPTHLIKTRGQQVTLRCSPKSGHDTVSWYQQALGQGPQFIFQYYEEEERQRGNFPDRFSGHQFPNYSSELNVNALLLGDSALYLCASSLAKLRDTQYFGPGTRLTVL.

The chain joins TRBV6-5 to TRBJ2-1, with D possibly being TRBD1 or TRBD2 (6 bases each). The CDR3 has 15 amino acids. Per germline, CDR1 MNHEY and CDR2 SVGAGI. V gave up 0 bases and J gave up 9 bases, with 15 bases separating them. The CDR3 sequence: CASSYSLGGQSEQFF. The CDR3 DNA sequence: TGTGCCAGCAGTTACTCGTTAGGGGGGCAGAGTGAGCAGTTCTTC.

The chain employs TRBV4-2 and TRBJ2-7; 12 bases agree with TRBD2. The junction had 7 bases not matched to a gene; V was cut back by 0 bases and J by 1 base. CDR3 length: 18 amino acids. The germline V gene has CDR1 LGHNA and CDR2 YNFKEQ. The CDR3 reads CASSQDWRTSGASYEQYF. Written as DNA, the CDR3 is TGTGCCAGCAGCCAAGATTGGCGGACTAGCGGGGCTTCCTACGAGCAGTACTTC.

The CDR3 sequence: CSALAGLAGRTDTQYF. The CDR3 DNA sequence: TGCAGCGCCCTGGCTGGACTAGCGGGGCGCACAGATACGCAGTATTTT. The rearrangement uses TRBV29-1 and TRBJ2-3; 12 bases match TRBD2. The germline V gene has CDR1 SQVTM and CDR2 ANQGSEA. V was clipped by 7 bases and J by 1 base; unmatched bases: 9. This CDR3 region has 16 residues.

The chain links TRBV6-4 to TRBJ2-1; D is perhaps TRBD1 (5 bases). The germline V and J ends were trimmed by 3 bases and 7 bases, with 16 bases remaining between them. The CDR3 contains 15 residues. Germline CDR1 and CDR2: MRHNA and SNTAGT. The CDR3: CASSEGPLLVNEQFF. The CDR3 DNA follows: TGTGCCAGCAGTGAGGGGCCCCTTCTGGTAAATGAGCAGTTCTTC.

V usage is TRBV12-5 and J usage is TRBJ1-4; no firm D call. Germline CDR1 is LGHNT and CDR2 is FRNRAP. With 2 bases removed from V and 0 bases from J, the gap between germline ends came to 10 bases. There are 16 residues in the CDR3. CDR3 in DNA: TGTGCTAGTGGTTTGTATCTCGGTACAACTAATGAAAAACTGTTTTTT. Amino acids: CASGLYLGTTNEKLFF.

This sequence joins TRBV5-1 and TRBJ1-6; maybe TRBD1 (5 bases). Germline CDR1 reads SGHRS; CDR2 reads YFSETQ. V lost 2 bases, J lost 5 bases, and 8 bases lay in between. The CDR3 covers 14 residues. CDR3 amino acids: CASSLIGDNSPLHF. CDR3 sequence (DNA): TGCGCCAGCAGCTTAATAGGGGATAATTCACCCCTCCACTTT.

This chain connects TRBV28 to TRBJ1-1, with unresolved D. V was clipped by 3 bases and J by 3 bases, with 8 bases between them. Germline CDR1 MDHEN, CDR2 SYDVKM. CDR3 length: 13 amino acids. Here the CDR3 reads CASSFGQYTEAFF. The CDR3 DNA reads TGTGCCAGCAGTTTTGGCCAGTACACTGAAGCTTTCTTT.

The chain links TRBV20-1 to TRBJ1-2, with 8 bases matching TRBD1. Per germline, CDR1 DFQATT and CDR2 SNEGSKA (reference sequence). V lost 8 bases and J lost 3; bases outside the gene matches: 2. The CDR3 covers 11 residues. The CDR3 DNA reads TGCAGTCCACAGGGGGACTATGGCTACACCTTC. It yields the protein CSPQGDYGYTF.

V usage is TRBV28 and J usage is TRBJ1-4; no definite D call. Looked up from germline, CDR1 is MDHEN and CDR2 is SYDVKM. The CDR3 is made up of 12 amino acids. The germline V and J ends were trimmed by 6 bases and 14 bases, with 16 bases remaining between them. Here the CDR3 reads CASSQVEESLFF. DNA for the CDR3: TGTGCCAGCAGCCAGGTTGAGGAGTCCCTGTTTTTT. Looking up the rest from reference TRBV28 and TRBJ1-4 gives the full variable domain: DVKVTQSSRYLVKRTGEKVFLECVQDMDHENMFWYRQDPGLGLRLIYFSYDVKMKEKGDIPEGYSVSREKKERFSLILESASTNQTSMYLCASSQVEESLFFGSGTQLSVL.

This clone appeared a single time. The chain is built from TRBV5-6 and TRBJ1-5; D remains unclear. Germline V gene lookup returns CDR1 SGHDT and CDR2 YYEEEE. The CDR3 has 17 residues. V was pared by 1 base and J by 0 bases, with 14 bases between. CDR3 amino acids: CASSLMSAQYSNQPQHF. Written as DNA, the CDR3 is TGTGCCAGCAGCTTGATGTCGGCACAGTATAGCAATCAGCCCCAGCATTTT.

This chain joins TRBV5-1 and TRBJ1-6; TRBD1 might be the D (5 bases). CDR3 length: 15 amino acids. The ends were cut back, 0 bases at V and 2 bases at J, with 6 bases in the middle. CDR1 SGHRS and CDR2 YFSETQ come from the germline V gene. CDR3 region: CASSLEGPYNSPLHF. In nucleotides, the CDR3 is TGCGCCAGCAGCTTGGAGGGGCCCTATAATTCACCCCTCCACTTT.

A single count supports this clone. The chain carries TRBV7-9 and TRBJ1-3; no clear D gene. V dropped 8 bases and J dropped 0 bases, with 8 bases sitting between them. CDR3 length equals 13 residues. The V gene's germline CDR1 is SEHNR and CDR2 FQNEAQ (reference sequence). The CDR3 sequence is CASVIPSGNTIYF. In nucleotides, the CDR3 is TGTGCCAGCGTAATCCCCTCTGGAAACACCATATATTTT.

The rearrangement uses TRBV5-1 and TRBJ1-2; 9 bases are a match to TRBD1. The CDR3 is made up of 16 amino acids. J lost 4 bases, V lost 4 bases, and 11 bases had no gene match. Germline V CDR1 and CDR2: SGHRS, YFSETQ. CDR3 DNA sequence: TGCGCCAGCAGCCCGCCGGACAGGGGTAGGGGCTATGGCTACACCTTC. Residues: CASSPPDRGRGYGYTF.

This chain uses TRBV6-5 with TRBJ2-5; TRBD2 is a possible D gene (5 bases). V gave up 7 bases and J gave up 7 bases, with 16 bases separating them. Germline assignment: CDR1 MNHEY and CDR2 SVGAGI. This CDR3 comprises 13 residues. The CDR3 loop is CASKASIGGTQYF. The CDR3 DNA reads TGTGCCAGCAAGGCTAGCATTGGAGGGACCCAGTACTTC.

The gene calls are TRBV30 and TRBJ2-7; D tentatively fits TRBD1 or TRBD2 (5 bases each). The length of the CDR3 is 15 residues. Per germline, CDR1 GTSNPN and CDR2 SVGIG (reference sequence). V shed 1 base and J shed 0 bases, with 13 bases lying between them. CDR3 DNA: TGTGCCTGGAGTGGGCAGGGAACTAGCTCCTACGAGCAGTACTTC. It translates to CAWSGQGTSSYEQYF.

The gene calls are TRBV15 and TRBJ1-2, with 8 bases that match TRBD1. The CDR3 has 15 residues. V gave up 5 bases and J gave up 0 bases; unmatched junction bases: 5. Germline lookup yields CDR1 LNHNV and CDR2 YYDKDF (reference sequence). CDR3 protein: CATSLGTGPNYGYTF. Here the CDR3 DNA reads TGTGCCACCAGCTTAGGGACAGGACCTAACTATGGCTACACCTTC.

The chain employs TRBV27 and TRBJ1-4; D gene unclear. The CDR3 extends over 14 amino acids. V dropped 5 bases and J dropped 3 bases, with 10 bases sitting between them. Germline V gene lookup returns CDR1 MNHEY and CDR2 SMNVEV (reference sequence). In nucleotides, the CDR3 is TGTGCCAGCAGTCGCGGAGGGTCTAATGAAAAACTGTTTTTT. Translation: CASSRGGSNEKLFF.

This chain joins TRBV11-3 and TRBJ1-3; a possible D gene is TRBD1 (5 bases). The CDR3 is made up of 18 amino acids. The V and J ends lost 5 bases and 3 bases respectively, with 23 bases between them. Germline V gives CDR1 SGHNT, CDR2 YENEEA. CDR3 nucleotide sequence: TGTGCCAGCAGCCAGACCGTAATGAGGGGCGATTTTGGAAACACCATATATTTT. It is translated as CASSQTVMRGDFGNTIYF.

The chain links TRBV4-1 to TRBJ2-3, with D perhaps TRBD1 or TRBD2 (6 bases each). The CDR3 is made up of 17 amino acids. V was pared by 0 bases and J by 1 base, with 14 bases between. From germline, CDR1 is MGHRA and CDR2 YSYEKL. CDR3 amino acids: CASSQDRSGAGTDTQYF. In DNA form, the CDR3 reads TGCGCCAGCAGCCAAGATCGGTCGGGGGCGGGCACAGATACGCAGTATTTT.

In this sample, this clone turned up once. The chain recombines TRBV7-8 with TRBJ1-6; TRBD1 matches 8 bases. This CDR3 contains 13 residues. The trim removed 6 bases at V and 11 bases at J, leaving 6 bases unmatched. Germline CDR1 reads SGHVS; CDR2 reads FQNEAQ. The CDR3 loop reads CASSSGGWAPLHF. The CDR3 nucleotides are TGTGCCAGCAGTTCAGGGGGCTGGGCACCCCTCCACTTT.

V is TRBV30 and J is TRBJ1-6; 9 bases fit TRBD1. CDR3 length: 15 amino acids. Germline loops: CDR1 GTSNPN, CDR2 SVGIG (reference sequence). J lost 10 bases, V lost 5 bases, and 12 bases had no gene match. The CDR3 region is CAWAPGQGGGSPLHF. The CDR3 DNA follows: TGTGCCTGGGCACCGGGACAGGGAGGGGGATCACCCCTCCACTTT.

The chain couples TRBV19 to TRBJ2-1; TRBD2 agrees at 12 bases. CDR3 length equals 15 residues. The V gene end was trimmed by 5 bases and the J gene end by 7 bases; junction bases not matched to a gene: 6. From germline, CDR1 is LNHDA and CDR2 SQIVND (reference sequence). Here the CDR3 DNA reads TGTGCCAGTAGTCCCCTAGCGGGGGGGCCTAATGAGCAGTTCTTC. Translated, it gives CASSPLAGGPNEQFF.

The chain is built from TRBV28 and TRBJ1-1; D might be TRBD1 (6 bases). V was shortened by 5 bases and J by 11 bases, with 21 bases between the two germline ends. The germline gives CDR1 MDHEN, CDR2 SYDVKM. The CDR3 runs to 14 residues. CDR3 nucleotides: TGTGCCAGCAGTCGGGACACGACTCGTAAGCATGCTTTCTTT. Residues: CASSRDTTRKHAFF. Variable domain in full (rest from reference TRBV28 and TRBJ1-1): DVKVTQSSRYLVKRTGEKVFLECVQDMDHENMFWYRQDPGLGLRLIYFSYDVKMKEKGDIPEGYSVSREKKERFSLILESASTNQTSMYLCASSRDTTRKHAFFGQGTRLTVV.

This chain uses TRBV15 with TRBJ1-5, with a weak D call TRBD1 (5 bases). The CDR3 is 16 residues long. Per the germline V gene, CDR1 is LNHNV and CDR2 is YYDKDF (reference sequence). Trimming took off 4 bases at V and 0 bases at J, with 13 bases between the two ends. The CDR3 DNA is TGTGCCACCAGCACCCGGGACCTTAGTAGCAATCAGCCCCAGCATTTT. This gives the protein CATSTRDLSSNQPQHF.